This T cell receptor (beta chain) was documented in a study of CD8 T cells in ankylosing spondylitis. Study-level findings and limits: Reactive arthritis synovial fluid and blood were previously reported to contain some motif variants. For ankylosing spondylitis blood, a TCR beta motif of 7 or 8 highly homologous variants appeared characteristic. Disease-linked clones reportedly concentrated significantly in matched ankylosing spondylitis synovial fluid.

For TCR beta, libraries came from quantitative 5'-RACE with molecular barcodes. A single record per CDR3 protein comes from TCRdb applying MiXCR to the 5' RACE reads. The sample consists of roughly 220,000 distinct CDR3 sequences, approximately 20% of them appearing once. A word on this clonotype: No antigen is known for it.

V lost 0 bases and J lost 6, with 10 bases in between. Looked up from germline, CDR1 is SGDLS and CDR2 is YYNGEE. The CDR3 length is 13 residues. Material: blood, either unsorted or a sorted T cell fraction (not recorded which). This TCR was sampled from a male donor with ankylosing spondylitis. The genes are TRBV9 and TRBJ2-7, with D possibly being TRBD1 (6 bases). In DNA form, the CDR3 reads TGTGCCAGCAGCGTAGGTGACAGGAGCGAGCAGTACTTC. Protein: CASSVGDRSEQYF.